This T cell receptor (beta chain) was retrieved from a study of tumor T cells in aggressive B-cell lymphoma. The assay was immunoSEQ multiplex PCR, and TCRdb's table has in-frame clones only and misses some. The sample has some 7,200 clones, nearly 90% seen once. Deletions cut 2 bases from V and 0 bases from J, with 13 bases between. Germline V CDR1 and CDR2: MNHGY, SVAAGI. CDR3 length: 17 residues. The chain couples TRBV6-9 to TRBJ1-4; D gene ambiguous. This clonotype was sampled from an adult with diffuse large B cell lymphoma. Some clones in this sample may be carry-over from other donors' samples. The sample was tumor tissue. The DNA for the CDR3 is TGTGCCAGCAGTTATACCTCAGACCTAGCAACTAATGAAAAACTGTTTTTT. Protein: CASSYTSDLATNEKLFF.